The present T cell receptor (beta chain) was sequenced within a study of blood T cell repertoires in COVID-19. Study at large: Both acute and convalescent COVID-19 samples were obtained from the United States, Italy and Spain. Sample material is recorded as cDNA or gDNA derived from T cells, B-cell-depleted T cells, or PBMCs.

The data were produced by immunoSEQ multiplex PCR, yet TCRdb's version contains in-frame clones alone and is incomplete. The repertoire holds about 94,000 clones, with about 80% as singletons. CDR1 and CDR2 (germline): MNHEY, SMNVEV (reference sequence). V lost 5 bases, J lost 1 base, and 12 bases lay in between. There are 15 residues in the CDR3. The chain recombines TRBV27 with TRBJ1-5; D perhaps matches TRBD1 (6 bases). The sequenced sample was peripheral blood. This sequence was found in a man aged 60 to 75 with acute or convalescent COVID-19. The chain's CDR3 is CASSPNRESNQPQHF. In DNA, the CDR3 is TGTGCCAGCAGTCCAAACAGGGAAAGCAATCAGCCCCAGCATTTT.